This T cell receptor beta chain originates from a study of beta chain features in type 1 diabetes. The wider study: All samples together contributed about 100,000,000 sorted cells for examination.

In the case of this clone: Its antigen is still unknown.

Trimming pared 4 bases from V and 1 base from J, leaving 8 bases between. CDR1 is LGHNA and CDR2 is YSLEER in the germline V gene. This CDR3 has 14 residues. General study findings and limits: People with Type 1 diabetes carried modestly yet significantly shorter TCRB CDR3s in all four CD4+ subsets.

Expressed TCRB transcripts were sequenced, since all the RNA that had been isolated was reverse transcribed. Here immunoSEQ multiplex PCR was the method, and the copy in TCRdb shows in-frame clones only, minus some. The data hold roughly 370,000 clones, with about 14% observed a single time. The clonotype comes from a man in his thirties or forties in good health. The sample taken for sequencing was naive CD4+ T cells from blood. The chain uses TRBV4-3 and TRBJ2-1; unclear D gene. In DNA form, the CDR3 reads TGCGCCAGCAGCCCCCCTCGATCCTACAATGAGCAGTTCTTC. Translated, it gives CASSPPRSYNEQFF.